Following are 3 T cell receptor beta chains from one sample sequenced in a study of glioma-infiltrating T cells after dendritic cell vaccination. Sample time point: after dendritic cell vaccination, including at tumor progression/relapse. The method was immunoSEQ multiplex PCR; TCRdb's version includes in-frame clones alone and lacks a portion of them. The table records some 46,000 clones, about nine tenths of them present only once. The source was blood, collected after dendritic cell vaccination. The receptors here all came from a human donor with glioblastoma.

V is TRBV6-5 and J is TRBJ1-4; D remains ambiguous. CDR3 length: 15 residues. Germline V gives CDR1 MNHEY, CDR2 SVGAGI. V was pared by 0 bases and J by 5 bases, with 10 bases between. CDR3 region: CASSYSEGVNEKLFF. Here the CDR3 DNA reads TGTGCCAGCAGTTACTCGGAGGGCGTGAATGAAAAACTGTTTTTT.

The rearrangement links TRBV28 to TRBJ2-1; 9 bases line up with TRBD2. This CDR3 spans 14 amino acids. Losses at the gene ends were 8 bases for V and 2 bases for J; bases not matched to a gene: 4. Germline lookup yields CDR1 MDHEN and CDR2 SYDVKM. The CDR3 spells CASVTSGPYNEQFF. For the CDR3, the DNA is TGTGCCAGCGTCACTAGCGGGCCCTACAATGAGCAGTTCTTC.

The CDR3 DNA reads as TGCGCCAGCACTCCCGAGAACAGGAACATTCAGTACTTC. Its translation: CASTPENRNIQYF. The chain employs TRBV5-1 and TRBJ2-4; D is possibly TRBD1 (5 bases). Germline V gene data show CDR1 as SGHRS and CDR2 as YFSETQ. V lost 6 bases and J 7 bases, leaving 14 bases between the germline ends. The CDR3 totals 13 residues.